Following are 9 T cell receptor beta chains from one sample sequenced in a study of T-cell reconstitution after alpha-beta-depleted transplantation in children. This sample's TCRbeta library carried unique molecular identifier barcodes. TCRdb re-derived calls from the PCR reads in MiXCR, one entry per CDR3 protein. Here the sample spans about 300,000 distinct CDR3 sequences, 10% being singletons. The material sequenced was PBMCs, taken before TCRalphabeta/CD19-depleted stem cell transplant. The receptors come from a boy younger than two with acute myeloid leukemia, due to receive a stem cell transplant.

In this sample, this clonotype turned up many times. V usage is TRBV28 and J usage is TRBJ2-7; D not resolved. The CDR3 consists of 13 residues. The germline gives CDR1 MDHEN, CDR2 SYDVKM. The V gene lost 7 bases and the J gene lost 4 bases, with 14 bases spanning the gap. In DNA, the CDR3 is TGTGCCAGCACCCCCGGGCCTCTATACGAGCAGTACTTC. Translating gives CASTPGPLYEQYF.

This clonotype was observed at least ten times. The chain uses TRBV5-1 and TRBJ2-2; 8 bases fit TRBD2. The length of the CDR3 is 18 residues. Per the germline V gene, CDR1 is SGHRS and CDR2 is YFSETQ. V trimming: 2 bases; J trimming: 4 bases; junction bases outside the gene matches: 13. The CDR3: CASSFRLATPQGTGELFF. The CDR3 DNA follows: TGCGCCAGCAGCTTTAGACTAGCGACCCCGCAGGGCACCGGGGAGCTGTTTTTT.

Note on this clonotype: This sequence may be a read error, since a much larger clone differs from it by one base. The rearrangement joins TRBV27 to TRBJ2-5; maybe TRBD2 (6 bases). The CDR3 runs to 15 residues. The germline V gene has CDR1 MNHEY and CDR2 SMNVEV (reference sequence). The CDR3 DNA is TGTGCCAGCGGCCGGGAGACCGCGGGCCAAGAGACCCATTACTTC. Translating gives CASGRETAGQETHYF.

This clonotype was detected ten times or more. This sequence joins TRBV28 and TRBJ2-1; 14 nucleotides match TRBD2. The germline CDR1 and CDR2 sequences are MDHEN and SYDVKM. V gave up 5 bases and J gave up 7 bases; unmatched junction bases: 16. CDR3 size: 19 residues. In nucleotides, the CDR3 is TGTGCCAGCAGTACCCCCGGGACTAGCGGGAGAGGAACACGAAATGAGCAGTTCTTC. As protein: CASSTPGTSGRGTRNEQFF. The variable domain in full, with the rest retrieved from reference TRBV28 and TRBJ2-1, is DVKVTQSSRYLVKRTGEKVFLECVQDMDHENMFWYRQDPGLGLRLIYFSYDVKMKEKGDIPEGYSVSREKKERFSLILESASTNQTSMYLCASSTPGTSGRGTRNEQFFGPGTRLTVL.

This clonotype has a handful of counts. This chain joins TRBV10-2 and TRBJ2-1, with D possibly matching TRBD2 (5 bases). The CDR3 spans 14 residues. CDR1 is WSHSY and CDR2 is SAAADI in the germline V gene. Trimming removed 8 bases at V and 7 bases at J, with 18 bases between. The CDR3 spells CASPSSPRRNEQFF. The CDR3 DNA reads as TGCGCCAGCCCCTCTAGCCCTAGGAGGAATGAGCAGTTCTTC.

This clonotype was observed at least ten times. The CDR3 nucleotides read TGTGCCAGCAGCTTAGATGGCGTCCCAGATACGCAGTATTTT. The encoded protein is CASSLDGVPDTQYF. The V call is TRBV11-1, the J call TRBJ2-3; unclear D gene. The germline V gene has CDR1 SGHAT and CDR2 FQDESV (reference sequence). The V and J ends lost 1 base and 4 bases respectively, with 9 bases between them. The CDR3 length is 14 residues.

This clonotype was recorded many times. V is TRBV7-3 and J is TRBJ1-1, with 8 positions matching TRBD1. Germline CDR1 is SGHTA and CDR2 is FQGTGA. The CDR3 contains 13 residues. V lost 5 bases to trimming and J lost 11 bases; unmatched junction nucleotides: 10. The CDR3 spells CASSQGQGTKAFF. The CDR3 region has the DNA TGTGCCAGCAGCCAAGGACAGGGCACGAAGGCTTTCTTT. The full variable domain, rest sourced from reference TRBV7-3 and TRBJ1-1, is GAGVSQTPSNKVTEKGKYVELRCDPISGHTALYWYRQSLGQGPEFLIYFQGTGAADDSGLPNDRFFAVRPEGSVSTLKIQRTERGDSAVYLCASSQGQGTKAFFGQGTRLTVV.

This sequence joins TRBV5-1 and TRBJ1-1, with unresolved D. This CDR3 has 14 amino acids. The ends were cut back, 0 bases at V and 4 bases at J, with 10 bases in the middle. Germline CDR1 and CDR2: SGHRS and YFSETQ. The chain's CDR3 is CASSLEGISTEAFF. The CDR3 DNA follows: TGCGCCAGCAGCTTGGAGGGTATCAGCACTGAAGCTTTCTTT.

This clonotype occurred many times. This sequence joins TRBV20-1 and TRBJ2-1; 9 bases are a match to TRBD2. The CDR3 loop spans 16 amino acids. Germline trimming cut 0 bases from V and 2 bases from J; bases unmatched to any gene: 5. From germline, CDR1 is DFQATT and CDR2 SNEGSKA (reference sequence). CDR3 amino acids: CSARDTREGPYNEQFF. In nucleotides, the CDR3 is TGCAGTGCTAGAGATACGCGGGAGGGCCCCTACAATGAGCAGTTCTTC.